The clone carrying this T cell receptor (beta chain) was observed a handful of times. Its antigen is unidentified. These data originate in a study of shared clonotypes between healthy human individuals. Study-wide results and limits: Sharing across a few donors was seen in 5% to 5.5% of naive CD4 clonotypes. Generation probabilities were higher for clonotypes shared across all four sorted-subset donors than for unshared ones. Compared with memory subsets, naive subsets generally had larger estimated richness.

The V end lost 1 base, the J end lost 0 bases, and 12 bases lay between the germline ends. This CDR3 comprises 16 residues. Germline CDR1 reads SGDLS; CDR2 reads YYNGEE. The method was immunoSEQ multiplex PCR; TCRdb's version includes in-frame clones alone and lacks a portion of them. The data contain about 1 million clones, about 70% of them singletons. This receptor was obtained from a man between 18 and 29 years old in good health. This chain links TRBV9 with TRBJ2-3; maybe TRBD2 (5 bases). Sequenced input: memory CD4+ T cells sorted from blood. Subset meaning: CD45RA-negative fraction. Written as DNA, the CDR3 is TGTGCCAGCAGCGTATCCACGCGCGGGAGCACAGATACGCAGTATTTT. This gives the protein CASSVSTRGSTDTQYF.